Following are 25 T cell receptor beta chains from one sample sequenced in a study of blood T cell repertoires in COVID-19. The assay was immunoSEQ multiplex PCR, and TCRdb's table has in-frame clones only and misses some. Of over 300,000 clones detected, 65% to 85% appear once; the ten largest clones hold about 1.2%. The sequenced sample was peripheral blood. The receptors stem from a woman aged 50 to 60 with acute or convalescent COVID-19.

This clone occurred a few times. The V and J genes are TRBV9 and TRBJ2-2; no definite D call. The CDR3 is made up of 15 amino acids. Germline values: CDR1 SGDLS, CDR2 YYNGEE. The V end was cut by 4 bases, the J end by 0 bases, with 10 bases between. The CDR3 loop is CASSPPQSNTGELFF. CDR3 in DNA: TGTGCCAGCAGCCCCCCCCAGTCGAACACCGGGGAGCTGTTTTTT.

This clone was seen only a few times. The chain uses TRBV10-2 and TRBJ2-1; possibly TRBD1 for D (5 bases). The germline CDR1 and CDR2 sequences are WSHSY and SAAADI. V gave up 5 bases and J gave up 5 bases, with 16 bases separating them. The CDR3 runs 15 residues. The CDR3 is CASSTAGWENNEQFF. The CDR3, as DNA: TGCGCCAGCAGTACCGCAGGGTGGGAAAACAATGAGCAGTTCTTC.

The rearrangement joins TRBV11-2 to TRBJ1-1, with a tentative D call TRBD1 (5 bases). Between the trimmed V and J ends, which lost 1 base and 7 bases, there was a span of 10 bases. There are 13 residues in the CDR3. Germline CDR1 is SGHAT and CDR2 is FQNNGV. This chain's CDR3 is CASSLGGRVEAFF. CDR3 coding DNA: TGTGCCAGCAGCTTAGGAGGCAGGGTTGAAGCTTTCTTT.

This chain links TRBV10-3 with TRBJ1-4; no reliable D call. V gave up 4 bases and J gave up 0 bases, with 12 bases separating them. Germline lookup yields CDR1 ENHRY and CDR2 SYGVKD. The CDR3 contains 16 residues. CDR3 bases: TGTGCCATCAGTGTGGAGGGAGAGGCAACTAATGAAAAACTGTTTTTT. Translation gives CAISVEGEATNEKLFF.

This chain uses TRBV4-2 with TRBJ2-4; 9 nucleotides align to TRBD1. The V segment lost 0 bases and the J segment 11 bases; nucleotides outside the gene matches: 5. The germline CDR1 and CDR2 sequences are LGHNA and YNFKEQ. The CDR3 extends over 14 amino acids. This CDR3 is CASSQDKGQGFQYF. The CDR3 nucleotides are TGTGCCAGCAGCCAAGATAAAGGACAGGGGTTTCAGTACTTC.

V usage is TRBV9 and J usage is TRBJ2-4; unclear D gene. V was shortened by 0 bases and J by 0 bases, with 7 bases between the two germline ends. Germline loops: CDR1 SGDLS, CDR2 YYNGEE. The CDR3 spans 15 residues. The CDR3 reads CASSVGGSAKNIQYF. The CDR3 coding sequence is TGTGCCAGCAGCGTAGGAGGCTCAGCCAAAAACATTCAGTACTTC.

This sequence joins TRBV28 and TRBJ1-1, with a possible D match to TRBD1 (6 bases). The germline V gene has CDR1 MDHEN and CDR2 SYDVKM. The length of the CDR3 is 15 residues. The V gene lost 5 bases and the J gene lost 1 base, with 14 bases spanning the gap. The CDR3 loop reads CASSLTLQGNTEAFF. The DNA of the CDR3 is TGTGCCAGCAGTCTCACCCTACAGGGGAACACTGAAGCTTTCTTT.

The chain carries TRBV29-1 and TRBJ1-1; possible D gene TRBD1, 6 bases. CDR3 length: 12 amino acids. Looked up from germline, CDR1 is SQVTM and CDR2 is ANQGSEA. The V and J ends lost 7 bases and 7 bases respectively, with 16 bases between them. CDR3 residues: CSGFWGGGEAFF. For the CDR3, the DNA is TGCAGCGGATTCTGGGGAGGGGGTGAAGCTTTCTTT.

The chain joins TRBV5-1 to TRBJ1-1; 8 positions agree with TRBD1. The junction had 7 bases not matched to a gene; V was cut back by 1 base and J by 5 bases. Germline CDR1 SGHRS, CDR2 YFSETQ. The CDR3 is 15 residues long. The CDR3 loop is CASSLSGTGGTEAFF. The CDR3 region has the DNA TGCGCCAGCAGCTTGAGTGGGACAGGAGGAACTGAAGCTTTCTTT.

Only one count was recorded for this clone. The gene calls are TRBV5-4 and TRBJ1-2; TRBD1 matches at 7 bases. The CDR3 has 14 residues. V trimming: 3 bases; J trimming: 8 bases; junction bases outside the gene matches: 10. Germline CDR1 reads SGHNT; CDR2 reads YYREEE (reference sequence). The CDR3 here is CASSSTGQTAGYTF. In DNA form, the CDR3 reads TGTGCCAGCAGCTCTACGGGACAGACAGCCGGCTACACCTTC.

The chain carries TRBV19 and TRBJ2-4, with D perhaps TRBD2 (5 bases). Germline CDR1 reads LNHDA; CDR2 reads SQIVND (reference sequence). Trimming left V 5 bases short and J 11 bases short, with 13 bases between. The CDR3 sequence is 12 residues long. Written as DNA, the CDR3 is TGTGCCAGTAGTGTGGGGAGTAACCTTCAGTACTTC. Translation: CASSVGSNLQYF.

Only one count was recorded for this clone. The V call is TRBV2, the J call TRBJ2-1; 9 positions match TRBD2. The germline V gene encodes CDR1 SNHLY and CDR2 FYNNEI. The CDR3 is 13 amino acids. V lost 8 bases, J lost 5 bases, and 4 bases stayed unmatched. The chain's CDR3 is CASLGLANNEQFF. The CDR3 nucleotides are TGTGCCAGCCTGGGACTAGCCAACAATGAGCAGTTCTTC.

V usage is TRBV11-2 and J usage is TRBJ1-1; TRBD1 matches 7 bases. After removal of 3 bases from V and 3 bases from J, the junction contained 10 bases not matched to a gene. The CDR3 is made up of 16 amino acids. From germline, CDR1 is SGHAT and CDR2 FQNNGV. The CDR3 DNA is TGTGCCAGCAGCTTGGCTTGGGGGCAGGGGGACACTGAAGCTTTCTTT. Encoded protein: CASSLAWGQGDTEAFF.

The rearrangement links TRBV4-1 to TRBJ1-1; TRBD1 might be the D (6 bases). The CDR3 is made up of 15 amino acids. V shed 1 base and J shed 3 bases, with 12 bases lying between them. Germline CDR1 and CDR2: MGHRA and YSYEKL. The CDR3 reads CASSQAGVGDTEAFF. The CDR3, as DNA: TGCGCCAGCAGCCAAGCAGGGGTGGGTGACACTGAAGCTTTCTTT.

This rearrangement joins TRBV7-8 to TRBJ2-1, with 8 nucleotides matching TRBD2. The germline CDR1 and CDR2 sequences are SGHVS and FQNEAQ. There are 15 residues in the CDR3. V shed 5 bases, J shed 0 bases, and the junction held 3 bases outside the gene matches. The CDR3 DNA sequence: TGTGCCAGCAGCCCAACTAGCGGCTCCTACAATGAGCAGTTCTTC. This sequence encodes CASSPTSGSYNEQFF. The full variable domain, completed using reference TRBV7-8 and TRBJ2-1, is GAGVSQSPRYKVAKRGQDVALRCDPISGHVSLFWYQQALGQGPEFLTYFQNEAQLDKSGLPSDRFFAERPEGSVSTLKIQRTQQEDSAVYLCASSPTSGSYNEQFFGPGTRLTVL.

This clone was seen only a few times. The V and J genes are TRBV5-6 and TRBJ2-7, with a weak D call TRBD2 (5 bases). The CDR3 length is 13 residues. Between the trimmed V and J ends, which lost 4 bases and 7 bases, there was a span of 15 bases. Germline assignment: CDR1 SGHDT and CDR2 YYEEEE. The CDR3 loop reads CASSARGFLEQYV. For the CDR3, the DNA is TGTGCCAGCAGCGCCCGGGGATTCCTGGAGCAGTACGTC.

This clone was seen a handful of times. The CDR3 DNA is TGTGCCACCAGCAGTGAAGCCTGGGAGATCATTAATGAAAAACTGTTTTTT. Amino acids: CATSSEAWEIINEKLFF. The chain recombines TRBV15 with TRBJ1-4; D gene uncertain. The CDR3 sequence is 17 residues long. V was clipped by 3 bases and J by 4 bases, with 18 bases between them. CDR1 is LNHNV, CDR2 YYDKDF, per germline (reference sequence).

The chain couples TRBV7-2 to TRBJ2-3; 8 bases are a match to TRBD2. The CDR3 loop spans 16 amino acids. Germline CDR1 reads SGHTA; CDR2 reads FQGNSA. V was clipped by 6 bases and J by 1 base; unmatched bases: 9. The CDR3 loop reads CASRDPGRGGTDTQYF. The CDR3 nucleotides are TGTGCCAGCAGGGACCCCGGGAGGGGCGGCACAGATACGCAGTATTTT.

V and J are TRBV5-1 and TRBJ1-2; D is ambiguous. The germline V and J ends were trimmed by 0 bases and 0 bases, with 6 bases remaining between them. Germline values: CDR1 SGHRS, CDR2 YFSETQ. The CDR3 totals 14 residues. CDR3 sequence (DNA): TGCGCCAGCAGCTTGGCCACAACTAACTATGGCTACACCTTC. Protein product: CASSLATTNYGYTF.

The V gene is TRBV11-3, the J gene TRBJ2-3, with D perhaps TRBD1 (5 bases). The CDR3 contains 16 residues. V was trimmed by 5 bases and J by 1 base, leaving 16 bases between them. In germline, CDR1 is SGHNT, CDR2 YENEEA. CDR3 DNA sequence: TGTGCCAGCAGCCGTGGTACGGCAGGGCGCACAGATACGCAGTATTTT. It codes for CASSRGTAGRTDTQYF.

The gene calls are TRBV7-9 and TRBJ1-6; no clear D gene. Trimming took off 2 bases at V and 10 bases at J, with 12 bases between the two ends. The CDR3 runs 14 residues. Germline lookup yields CDR1 SEHNR and CDR2 FQNEAQ (reference sequence). The CDR3 here is CASSLTLNGSPLHF. CDR3 in DNA: TGTGCCAGCAGCTTAACCTTGAATGGCTCACCCCTCCACTTT. Combining the CDR3 with reference TRBV7-9 and TRBJ1-6 gives the whole variable domain DTGVSQNPRHKITKRGQNVTFRCDPISEHNRLYWYRQTLGQGPEFLTYFQNEAQLEKSRLLSDRFSAERPKGSFSTLEIQRTEQGDSAMYLCASSLTLNGSPLHFGNGTRLTVT.

V gene TRBV21-1 combines with J gene TRBJ2-7; TRBD2, as called in the table, went unchecked against the DNA. TRBV21-1 is a pseudogene locus. CDR3 length: 14 residues. The CDR3 sequence is CASSKAESSYEQYV. The CDR3 nucleotides are TGTGCCAGCAGCAAAGCGGAGAGCTCCTACGAGCAGTACGTC.

The genes are TRBV5-1 and TRBJ2-3; D remains ambiguous. Germline loops: CDR1 SGHRS, CDR2 YFSETQ. The CDR3 is 12 amino acids. The germline V and J ends were trimmed by 0 bases and 11 bases, with 10 bases remaining between them. CDR3 amino acids: CASSLDQAGQYF. DNA for the CDR3: TGCGCCAGCAGCTTGGACCAGGCAGGGCAGTATTTT.

The chain joins TRBV4-2 to TRBJ1-4; D remains ambiguous. The germline CDR1 and CDR2 sequences are LGHNA and YNFKEQ. The germline V and J ends were trimmed by 3 bases and 8 bases, with 19 bases remaining between them. The length of the CDR3 is 16 residues. DNA of the CDR3: TGTGCCAGCAGCCATAGAAGCTTCGGGAAGGAAGAAAAACTGTTTTTT. Its protein is CASSHRSFGKEEKLFF.

J is TRBJ2-2 and V is TRBV27; possibly TRBD2 for D (5 bases). Germline V CDR1 and CDR2: MNHEY, SMNVEV (reference sequence). The CDR3 runs to 17 residues. The germline V and J ends were trimmed by 0 bases and 9 bases, with 20 bases remaining between them. The CDR3 is CASSLSFRTGDFRELFF. CDR3 in DNA: TGTGCCAGCAGTTTATCATTTCGGACCGGGGATTTTAGGGAGCTGTTTTTT.